One T cell receptor (beta chain) is described in this entry. TRAV- and TRBV-specific primers were used for first-strand cDNA, which covered alpha and beta chains. The PCR that amplified TCRs ran for around 20 cycles, relying on a constant-region primer and a V-primer adapter. Through in vitro transcription, the mRNA that had been isolated was amplified. MiXCR, run by TCRdb on the reads, gives a single entry per CDR3 protein. Of fewer than 8,500 distinct CDR3 sequences in the sample, around 60% were seen once. Low-dose radiotherapy, low-dose cyclophosphamide, aspirin, ipilimumab and nivolumab were all given to the donors. These data originate in a study of low-dose radiotherapy and immunotherapy resistance in tumors. Across the whole study: The patients were given nivolumab 240 mg every two weeks and ipilimumab 1 mg/kg every six weeks, through an intravenous route.

CDR3 length equals 14 residues. V shed 1 base and J shed 9 bases, with 13 bases lying between them. Germline V CDR1 and CDR2: LGHDT, YNNKEL (reference sequence). The chain joins TRBV3-1 to TRBJ2-1; possibly TRBD1 or TRBD2 for D (5 bases each). The clonotype originates from a human donor with advanced metastatic prostate, ovarian, gallbladder or colorectal cancer (not recorded which). This table probably holds off-target reads from a library built for another chain. The CDR3 nucleotides are TGTGCCAGCAGCCAAGGGGTGGGGGTAGGTGAGCAGTTCTTC. Amino acids: CASSQGVGVGEQFF.